These 17 T cell receptor beta chains share one sample of origin, sequenced in a study of blood T cells in healthy people across ages (dated by TCRdb to 2015 to 2017). The method behind the library was 5' RACE. Sequencing relied on an Illumina HiSeq 2500. A second about 7 to 12 cycle PCR used a sample-barcoded 5' primer and a J-beta primer mix. The raw public reads went through TCRdb reprocessing: fastp at Q25, MiXCR clone calling, in-frame beta chains kept. Under each unique CDR3 protein, matching rows form one entry showing the most common genes and DNA. The table for this sample lists around 790,000 distinct CDR3 sequences; more than 40% of them were counted only once. Approximately 20% of the sample belongs to the ten largest clones. The material sequenced was blood. These receptor sequences come from a man in his 60s in good health.

A few counts support this clonotype. This chain uses TRBV20-1 with TRBJ1-6; D is undetermined. CDR1 is DFQATT and CDR2 is SNEGSKA in the germline V gene (reference sequence). This CDR3 has 13 residues. V was shortened by 1 base and J by 7 bases, with 8 bases between the two germline ends. CDR3 bases: TGCAGTGCTAGAGGGGCGGCCAATTCACCCCTCCACTTT. Its protein is CSARGAANSPLHF.

This clonotype came up a few times. The chain links TRBV29-1 to TRBJ2-2; perhaps TRBD2 as D (6 bases). The CDR3 runs to 13 residues. Germline assignment: CDR1 SQVTM and CDR2 ANQGSEA. Trimming stripped 4 bases from V and 4 bases from J, with 10 bases between. CDR3 bases: TGCAGCGTTGGGGGGGTCGCCACCGGGGAGCTGTTTTTT. Amino acid sequence: CSVGGVATGELFF.

This clonotype was detected only once. The CDR3 DNA is TGTGCCAGCCATGGGACTAGATCTCAGGAGCAGTTCTTC. This sequence encodes CASHGTRSQEQFF. The J gene is TRBJ2-1, the V gene TRBV3-1, with 8 bases aligning to TRBD2. V lost 8 bases to trimming and J lost 10 bases; unmatched junction nucleotides: 10. Germline V gene lookup returns CDR1 LGHDT and CDR2 YNNKEL (reference sequence). This CDR3 has 13 residues.

The CDR3 is CSAGEGTGMTNEQFF. The CDR3 DNA follows: TGCAGTGCGGGGGAAGGGACAGGGATGACCAATGAGCAGTTCTTC. The chain employs TRBV20-1 and TRBJ2-1; 9 nucleotides agree with TRBD1. Germline V CDR1 and CDR2: DFQATT, SNEGSKA (reference sequence). J lost 6 bases, V lost 6 bases, and 12 bases had no gene match. CDR3 length equals 15 residues.

The chain combines TRBV20-1 with TRBJ2-1; D may be TRBD2 (5 bases). Germline lookup yields CDR1 DFQATT and CDR2 SNEGSKA (reference sequence). V gave up 6 bases and J gave up 5 bases, with 17 bases separating them. The CDR3 has 14 amino acids. The CDR3, as DNA: TGCAGTGCGAGCGGTAGGAGTCTCCACAATGAGCAGTTCTTC. This codes for CSASGRSLHNEQFF.

This clonotype was recorded a few times. The chain joins TRBV9 to TRBJ2-7; D is undetermined. Germline V gene sequence: CDR1 SGDLS, CDR2 YYNGEE. V lost 2 bases and J 2 bases, leaving 11 bases between the germline ends. CDR3 length: 14 residues. CDR3 DNA sequence: TGTGCCAGCAGCGTCCTGGACCAAACCTACGAGCAGTACTTC. It is translated as CASSVLDQTYEQYF.

In regard to this clonotype: The junction shows a germline mismatch at one end, possibly a read error. The rearrangement links TRBV4-1 to TRBJ2-4; D is unresolved. The CDR3 sequence is 15 residues long. CDR1 and CDR2 from the germline V gene are MGHRA and YSYEKL. The CDR3 protein is CASSQDAVSKDIQYF. The DNA for the CDR3 is TGCGCCAGCAGCCAAGATGCGGTCAGCAAAGACATTCAGTACTTC.

This clonotype was seen only a few times. The chain carries TRBV20-1 and TRBJ1-5, with TRBD1 matching over 7 bases. The CDR3 sequence is 16 residues long. V was clipped by 4 bases and J by 8 bases; unmatched bases: 17. CDR1 and CDR2 (germline): DFQATT, SNEGSKA (reference sequence). CDR3 DNA: TGCAGTGCTAAGATTAACCTAGGGACAGCCAGGGAGCCCCAGCATTTT. Translated, it gives CSAKINLGTAREPQHF.

This clonotype was recorded a few times. V usage is TRBV12-3 or TRBV12-4 and J usage is TRBJ1-2, with D perhaps matching TRBD1 (5 bases). The CDR3 has 13 residues. The ends were cut back, 3 bases at V and 6 bases at J, with 11 bases in the middle. The CDR3 here is CASSLGPPDGYTF. The CDR3 nucleotides read TGTGCCAGCAGTTTGGGACCCCCCGATGGCTACACCTTC.

The rearrangement joins TRBV7-9 to TRBJ1-1; perhaps TRBD1 as D (6 bases). CDR1 is SEHNR, CDR2 FQNEAQ, per germline (reference sequence). The CDR3 is 13 amino acids. V was cut by 0 bases and J by 6 bases, with 8 bases left in between. CDR3 protein: CASSLASGAEAFF. The CDR3 nucleotides are TGTGCCAGCAGCTTAGCGTCAGGGGCTGAAGCTTTCTTT.

J is TRBJ1-1 and V is TRBV2; 8 bases agree with TRBD1. V lost 1 base and J lost 5; bases outside the gene matches: 15. Germline-derived CDR1 and CDR2 are SNHLY and FYNNEI. The CDR3 extends over 18 amino acids. The CDR3 nucleotides read TGTGCCAGCAGTGAAGGGGGATTATCAGAACAGGGGGTTACTGAAGCTTTCTTT. Amino acids: CASSEGGLSEQGVTEAFF.

J is TRBJ2-7 and V is TRBV4-1; possible D gene TRBD2, 5 bases. Trimming shortened V by 0 bases and J by 3 bases, and 15 bases separated the two germline ends. The CDR3 consists of 16 residues. CDR1 MGHRA and CDR2 YSYEKL come from the germline V gene. The CDR3 nucleotides are TGCGCCAGCAGCCAAGATGTGCCTAGCTACAGCTACGAGCAGTACTTC. Translated: CASSQDVPSYSYEQYF.

The rearrangement uses TRBV20-1 and TRBJ2-7, with 10 bases identical to TRBD1. Germline CDR1 is DFQATT and CDR2 is SNEGSKA (reference sequence). The CDR3 is 13 amino acids. J was trimmed by 3 bases and V by 4 bases; bases with no gene match: 3. The CDR3: CSATRDRGYEQYF. The CDR3 DNA reads as TGCAGTGCTACCCGGGACAGGGGCTACGAGCAGTACTTC.

This clonotype was picked up a small number of times. The chain couples TRBV25-1 to TRBJ2-3; D is unclear. The CDR3 sequence is 14 residues long. Germline CDR1 is MGHDK and CDR2 is SYGVNS. Trimming stripped 6 bases from V and 1 base from J, with 11 bases between. The CDR3 is CASSPKDGTDTQYF. In nucleotides, the CDR3 is TGTGCCAGCAGCCCTAAGGATGGCACAGATACGCAGTATTTT.

The chain employs TRBV9 and TRBJ1-1; D gene uncertain. The germline V gene has CDR1 SGDLS and CDR2 YYNGEE. Trimming took off 0 bases at V and 4 bases at J, with 7 bases between the two ends. This CDR3 has 13 residues. DNA of the CDR3: TGTGCCAGCAGCGTAGCTCTGGGCACTGAAGCTTTCTTT. Translated, it gives CASSVALGTEAFF. Filled out from reference TRBV9 and TRBJ1-1, the complete variable domain reads DSGVTQTPKHLITATGQRVTLRCSPRSGDLSVYWYQQSLDQGLQFLIQYYNGEERAKGNILERFSAQQFPDLHSELNLSSLELGDSALYFCASSVALGTEAFFGQGTRLTVV.

This chain connects TRBV28 to TRBJ2-7; no clear D gene. CDR1 MDHEN and CDR2 SYDVKM come from the germline V gene. Trimming removed 2 bases from V and 4 bases from J, with 15 bases in between. The CDR3 is 15 residues long. CDR3: CASSLRRLLGYEQYF. The CDR3 DNA is TGTGCCAGCAGTTTACGGCGGCTGCTTGGGTACGAGCAGTACTTC.

A few counts support this clonotype. As DNA, the CDR3 is TGCAGTGCTACCGGGAACCCCCAAGAGACCCAGTACTTC. Amino acid sequence: CSATGNPQETQYF. J is TRBJ2-5 and V is TRBV20-1, with D possibly TRBD2 on 5 matching bases. V was pared by 4 bases and J by 1 base, with 10 bases between. The CDR3 spans 13 residues. Germline lookup yields CDR1 DFQATT and CDR2 SNEGSKA (reference sequence).